The rows below give T cell receptor beta chains drawn from one sample of a study of T cells in Graves' hyperthyroidism and ophthalmopathy. TCRdb re-called the multiplex PCR reads through MiXCR, storing one row per CDR3 protein. The sample holds 730,000 or so distinct CDR3 sequences, about 17% seen once. Sequenced sample: blood. The receptor source for this set is a woman between 45 and 60 years old with Graves' hyperthyroidism that later progressed to Graves' ophthalmopathy. The CDR3 runs from the conserved cysteine through the conserved F or W. A D gene is named only where the DNA matches it firmly.

j_call | v_call | d_call | cdr3_aa
TRBJ2-2 | TRBV5-1 | NA | CASSLSAENTGELFF
TRBJ1-1 | TRBV19 | TRBD1 | CASSGTRTGPDTEAFF
TRBJ2-5 | TRBV11-2 | NA | CASSKGVRETQYF
TRBJ2-2 | TRBV12-3/TRBV12-4 | NA | CASSLLENGELFF
TRBJ1-1 | TRBV30 | NA | CAWARGNTEAFF
TRBJ2-5 | TRBV6-1 | NA | CASSEVYVQETQYF
TRBJ2-1 | TRBV6-1 | NA | CASSVRGSSYNEQFF
TRBJ2-3 | TRBV24-1 | TRBD1 | CATSGVRDRGPGDTQYF
TRBJ1-1 | TRBV5-5 | NA | CASSFSGGHTEAFF
TRBJ1-2 | TRBV3-1 | TRBD1 | CASRWTGGDGYTF
TRBJ2-3 | TRBV20-1 | TRBD2 | CSARRTSGNTDTQYF
TRBJ1-2 | TRBV5-1 | NA | CASGGVSYGYTF
TRBJ2-5 | TRBV20-1 | TRBD1 | CSASDDFGQGAGETQYF
TRBJ2-7 | TRBV29-1 | NA | CSVGPDTQVEQYF
TRBJ2-7 | TRBV27 | TRBD1 | CASSATGGSSYEQYF
TRBJ2-2 | TRBV13 | NA | CASSQGSANTGELFF
TRBJ2-3 | TRBV20-1 | NA | CSAPPPGGFTDTQYF
TRBJ2-3 | TRBV24-1 | NA | CATRDRFTDTQYF
TRBJ1-2 | TRBV6-2/TRBV6-3 | NA | CASSHKPGRHNYGYTF
TRBJ1-2 | TRBV5-1 | NA | CASSRLGGNYGYTF
TRBJ1-1 | TRBV7-8 | NA | CASSQDTGLGTEAFF
TRBJ1-1 | TRBV12-3/TRBV12-4 | NA | CASSPDGLEAFF
TRBJ2-2 | TRBV3-1 | NA | CASSQDGVGLVNTGELFF
TRBJ1-5 | TRBV12-3/TRBV12-4 | TRBD1 | CASSLTGEDQPQHF
TRBJ2-2 | TRBV7-9 | TRBD2 | CASSPPRGSGASNTGELFF
TRBJ1-5 | TRBV30 | NA | CAWSVRGYSNQPQHF